One and the same sample provided the 3 T cell receptor beta chains below, sequenced in a study of blood T cell repertoires in COVID-19. Generated by immunoSEQ multiplex PCR, the TCRdb table keeps only in-frame clones and is missing some. Of 130,000 to 150,000 clones in the sample, 85% were seen once. Sequencing was carried out using peripheral blood. The receptors stem from a human donor with acute or convalescent COVID-19. The donor label of this sample is uncertain.

The V call is TRBV3-1 (or the pseudogene TRBV3-2), the J call TRBJ2-5; TRBD2 matches 7 bases. J lost 5 bases, V lost 1 base, and 7 bases had no gene match. The CDR3 totals 15 residues. From germline, CDR1 is LGHDT and CDR2 YNNKEL (reference sequence). The CDR3 is CASSQGAGVVETQYF. CDR3 DNA: TGTGCCAGCAGCCAAGGGGCGGGGGTGGTCGAGACCCAGTACTTC.

The chain combines TRBV5-1 with TRBJ1-2, with a weak D call TRBD1 (6 bases). Trimming pared 0 bases from V and 6 bases from J, leaving 15 bases between. Germline CDR1 and CDR2: SGHRS and YFSETQ. The CDR3 sequence is 15 residues long. The CDR3 is CASSLDGFRGDGYTF. CDR3 sequence (DNA): TGCGCCAGCAGCTTGGATGGCTTCAGGGGAGATGGCTACACCTTC.

This rearrangement joins TRBV9 to TRBJ2-7; maybe TRBD1 (6 bases). CDR3 length equals 15 residues. Trimming removed 5 bases from V and 0 bases from J, with 15 bases in between. Germline CDR1 is SGDLS and CDR2 is YYNGEE. In nucleotides, the CDR3 is TGTGCCAGCAGTAAGGACAGCAGCGCCTCCTACGAGCAGTACTTC. Translating gives CASSKDSSASYEQYF.